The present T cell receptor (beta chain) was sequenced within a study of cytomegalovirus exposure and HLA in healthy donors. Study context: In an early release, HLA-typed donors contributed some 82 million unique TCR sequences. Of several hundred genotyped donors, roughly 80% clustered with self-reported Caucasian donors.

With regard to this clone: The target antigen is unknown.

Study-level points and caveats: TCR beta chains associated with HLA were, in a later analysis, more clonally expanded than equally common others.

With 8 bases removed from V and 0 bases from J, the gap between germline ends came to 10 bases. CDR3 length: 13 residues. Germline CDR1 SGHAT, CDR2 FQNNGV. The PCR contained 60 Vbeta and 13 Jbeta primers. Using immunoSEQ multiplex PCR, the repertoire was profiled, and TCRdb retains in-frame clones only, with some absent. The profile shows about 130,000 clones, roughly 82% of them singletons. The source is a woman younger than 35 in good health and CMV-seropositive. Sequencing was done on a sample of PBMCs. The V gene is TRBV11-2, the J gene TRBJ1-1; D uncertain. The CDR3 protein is CASGPLLNTEAFF. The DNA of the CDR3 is TGTGCCAGCGGCCCATTGTTGAACACTGAAGCTTTCTTT.